This record covers a single TCR beta chain. For repertoire sequencing, the TCR beta CDR3 regions were amplified from RNA transcripts. After a first-round RT-PCR with HTBI primers, a second-round multiplex PCR was run. One entry per CDR3 protein results from TCRdb running MiXCR on the multiplex PCR reads. The sample carries roughly 410,000 distinct CDR3 sequences, less than 20% recorded once. These data belong to a study of Graves' ophthalmopathy and Graves' hyperthyroidism. The specimen sequenced was peripheral blood. This clonotype was obtained from a woman aged 18-29 years with stable Graves' hyperthyroidism.

CDR3 nucleotides: TGTGCCAGCAGCCCCCTGGGCAGGGGTGATGGCTACACCTTC. This codes for CASSPLGRGDGYTF. The chain couples TRBV7-3 to TRBJ1-2; D is possibly TRBD1 (6 bases). The CDR3 is 14 amino acids. V was clipped by 5 bases and J by 6 bases, with 16 bases between them. CDR1 SGHTA and CDR2 FQGTGA come from the germline V gene.